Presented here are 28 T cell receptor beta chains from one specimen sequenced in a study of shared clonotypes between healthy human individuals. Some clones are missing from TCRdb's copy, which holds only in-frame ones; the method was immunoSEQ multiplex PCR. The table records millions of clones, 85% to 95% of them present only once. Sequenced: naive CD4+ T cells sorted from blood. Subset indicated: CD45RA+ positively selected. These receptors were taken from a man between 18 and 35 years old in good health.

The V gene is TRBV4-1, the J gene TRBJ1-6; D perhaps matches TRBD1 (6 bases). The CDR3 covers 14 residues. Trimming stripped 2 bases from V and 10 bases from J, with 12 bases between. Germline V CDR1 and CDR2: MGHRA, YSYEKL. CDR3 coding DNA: TGCGCCAGCAGCCAAATCCCAGGGGAATCACCCCTCCACTTT. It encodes CASSQIPGESPLHF.

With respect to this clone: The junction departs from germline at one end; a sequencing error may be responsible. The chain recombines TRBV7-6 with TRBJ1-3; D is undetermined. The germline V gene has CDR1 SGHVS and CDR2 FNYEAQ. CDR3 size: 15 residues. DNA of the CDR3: TGTGCCAGCAGCTTAGACAGCCTCTCTGGAAACGCCATATATTTT. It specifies CASSLDSLSGNAIYF.

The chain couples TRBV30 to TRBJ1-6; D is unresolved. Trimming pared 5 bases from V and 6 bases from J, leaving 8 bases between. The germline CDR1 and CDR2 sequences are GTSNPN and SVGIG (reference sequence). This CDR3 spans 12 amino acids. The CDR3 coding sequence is TGTGCCTGGGGGGTTCCTAATTCACCCCTCCACTTT. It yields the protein CAWGVPNSPLHF.

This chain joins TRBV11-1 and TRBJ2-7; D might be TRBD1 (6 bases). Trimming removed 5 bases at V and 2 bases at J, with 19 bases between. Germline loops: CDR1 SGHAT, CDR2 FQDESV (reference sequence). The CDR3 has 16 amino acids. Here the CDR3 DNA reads TGTGCCAGCAGCCCGACAGGTGGGATTGAAACCTACGAGCAGTACTTC. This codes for CASSPTGGIETYEQYF.

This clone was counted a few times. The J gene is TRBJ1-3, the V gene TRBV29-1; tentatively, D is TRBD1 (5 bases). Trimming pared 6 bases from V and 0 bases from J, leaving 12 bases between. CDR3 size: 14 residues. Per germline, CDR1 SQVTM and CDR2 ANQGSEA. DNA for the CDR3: TGCAGCGTAGGGGCAAGAGACTCTGGAAACACCATATATTTT. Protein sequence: CSVGARDSGNTIYF.

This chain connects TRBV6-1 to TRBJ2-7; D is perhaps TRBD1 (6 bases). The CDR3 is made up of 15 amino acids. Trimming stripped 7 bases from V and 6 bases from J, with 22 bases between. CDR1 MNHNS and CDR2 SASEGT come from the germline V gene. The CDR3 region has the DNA TGTGCCAGCACCAAAACCGGGACACCGTCTAGCGAGCAGTACTTC. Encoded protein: CASTKTGTPSSEQYF.

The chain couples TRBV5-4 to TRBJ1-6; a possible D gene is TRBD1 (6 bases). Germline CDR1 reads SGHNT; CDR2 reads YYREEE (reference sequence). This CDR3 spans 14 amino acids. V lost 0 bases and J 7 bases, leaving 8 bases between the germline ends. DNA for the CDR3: TGTGCCAGCAGCTTGGGACAGGACAATTCACCCCTCCACTTT. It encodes CASSLGQDNSPLHF.

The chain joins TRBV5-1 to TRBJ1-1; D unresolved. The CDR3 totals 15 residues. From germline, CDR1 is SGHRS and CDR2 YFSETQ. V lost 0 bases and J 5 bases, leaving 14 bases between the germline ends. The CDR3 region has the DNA TGCGCCAGCAGCTTGGGGACGGTTACCGGGACTGAAGCTTTCTTT. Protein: CASSLGTVTGTEAFF. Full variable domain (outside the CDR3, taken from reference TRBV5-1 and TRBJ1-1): KAGVTQTPRYLIKTRGQQVTLSCSPISGHRSVSWYQQTPGQGLQFLFEYFSETQRNKGNFPGRFSGRQFSNSRSEMNVSTLELGDSALYLCASSLGTVTGTEAFFGQGTRLTVV.

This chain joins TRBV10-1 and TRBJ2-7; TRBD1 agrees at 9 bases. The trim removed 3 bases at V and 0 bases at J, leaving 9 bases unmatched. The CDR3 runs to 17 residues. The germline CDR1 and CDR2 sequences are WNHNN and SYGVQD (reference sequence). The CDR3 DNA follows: TGCGCCAGCAGTGATTCGGTGGGGGACAGGGACTCCTACGAGCAGTACTTC. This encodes CASSDSVGDRDSYEQYF.

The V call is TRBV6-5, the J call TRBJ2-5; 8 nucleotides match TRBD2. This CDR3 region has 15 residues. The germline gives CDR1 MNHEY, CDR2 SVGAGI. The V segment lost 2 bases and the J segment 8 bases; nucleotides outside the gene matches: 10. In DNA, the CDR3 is TGTGCCAGCAGTTACAGCCCGGGGGGGGGAGGAACCCAGTACTTC. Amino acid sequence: CASSYSPGGGGTQYF.

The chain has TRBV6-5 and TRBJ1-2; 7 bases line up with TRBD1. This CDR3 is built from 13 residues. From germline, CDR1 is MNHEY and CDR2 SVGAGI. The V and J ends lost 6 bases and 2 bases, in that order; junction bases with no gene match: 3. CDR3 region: CASRPGQNYGYTF. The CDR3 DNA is TGTGCCAGCAGACCGGGACAGAACTATGGCTACACCTTC.

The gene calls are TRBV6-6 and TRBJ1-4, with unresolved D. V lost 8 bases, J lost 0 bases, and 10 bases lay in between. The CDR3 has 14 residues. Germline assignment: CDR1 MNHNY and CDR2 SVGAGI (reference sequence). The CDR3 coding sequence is TGTGCCAGCTTACCGGCCCCAACTAATGAAAAACTGTTTTTT. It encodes CASLPAPTNEKLFF.

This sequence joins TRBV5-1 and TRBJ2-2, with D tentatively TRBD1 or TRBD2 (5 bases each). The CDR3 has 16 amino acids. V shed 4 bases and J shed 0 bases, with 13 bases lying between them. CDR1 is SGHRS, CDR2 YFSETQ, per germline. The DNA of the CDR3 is TGCGCCAGCAGCCTACCGGGACGGGCGAACACCGGGGAGCTGTTTTTT. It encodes CASSLPGRANTGELFF. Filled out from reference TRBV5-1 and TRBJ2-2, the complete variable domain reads KAGVTQTPRYLIKTRGQQVTLSCSPISGHRSVSWYQQTPGQGLQFLFEYFSETQRNKGNFPGRFSGRQFSNSRSEMNVSTLELGDSALYLCASSLPGRANTGELFFGEGSRLTVL.

The CDR3 reads CASSLALRVLAARYQETQYF. CDR3 coding DNA: TGTGCCAGCAGCTTAGCGCTCAGGGTGCTAGCGGCCCGGTACCAAGAGACCCAGTACTTC. The chain couples TRBV7-2 to TRBJ2-5, with 7 bases that match TRBD2. Germline V gives CDR1 SGHTA, CDR2 FQGNSA. V lost 0 bases, J lost 0 bases, and 16 bases stayed unmatched. This CDR3 contains 20 residues.

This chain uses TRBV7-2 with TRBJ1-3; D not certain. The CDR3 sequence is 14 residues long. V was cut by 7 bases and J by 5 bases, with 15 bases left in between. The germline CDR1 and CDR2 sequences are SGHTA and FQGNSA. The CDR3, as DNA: TGTGCCAGCACCCAAGGAGCCGGGCGAAACACCATATATTTT. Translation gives CASTQGAGRNTIYF. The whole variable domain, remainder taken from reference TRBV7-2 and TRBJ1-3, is GAGVSQSPSNKVTEKGKDVELRCDPISGHTALYWYRQSLGQGLEFLIYFQGNSAPDKSGLPSDRFSAERTGGSVSTLTIQRTQQEDSAVYLCASTQGAGRNTIYFGEGSWLTVV.

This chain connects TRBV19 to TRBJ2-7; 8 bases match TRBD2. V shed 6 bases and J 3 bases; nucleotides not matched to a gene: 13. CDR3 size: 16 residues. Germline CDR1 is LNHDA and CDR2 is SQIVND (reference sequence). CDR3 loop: CASSPGSGGRVYEQYF. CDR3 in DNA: TGTGCCAGTAGCCCTGGGAGCGGGGGACGTGTCTACGAGCAGTACTTC.

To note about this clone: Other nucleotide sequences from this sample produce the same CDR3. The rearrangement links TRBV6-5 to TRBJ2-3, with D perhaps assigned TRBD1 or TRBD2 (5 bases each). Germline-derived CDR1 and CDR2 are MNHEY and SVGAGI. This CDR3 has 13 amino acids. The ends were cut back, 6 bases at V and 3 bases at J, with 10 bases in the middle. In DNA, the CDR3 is TGTGCCAGCAGACGGGACGGAACAGATACGCAGTATTTT. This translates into CASRRDGTDTQYF.

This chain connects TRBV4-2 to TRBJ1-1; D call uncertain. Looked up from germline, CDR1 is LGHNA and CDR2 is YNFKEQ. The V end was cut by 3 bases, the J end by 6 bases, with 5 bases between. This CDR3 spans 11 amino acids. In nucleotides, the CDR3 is TGTGCCAGCAGCCAGGGTCCTGAAGCTTTCTTT. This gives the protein CASSQGPEAFF.

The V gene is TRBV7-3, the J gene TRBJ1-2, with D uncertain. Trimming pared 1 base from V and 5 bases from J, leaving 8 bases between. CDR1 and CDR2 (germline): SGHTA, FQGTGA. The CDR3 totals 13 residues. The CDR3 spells CASSLNRAYGYTF. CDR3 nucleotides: TGTGCCAGCAGCTTAAATCGGGCGTATGGCTACACCTTC.

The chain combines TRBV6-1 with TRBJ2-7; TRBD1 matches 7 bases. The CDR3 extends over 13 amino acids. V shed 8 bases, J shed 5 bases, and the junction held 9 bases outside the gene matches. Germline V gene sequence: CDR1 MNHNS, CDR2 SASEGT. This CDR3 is CASQVTGTNEQYF. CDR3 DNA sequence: TGTGCCAGCCAGGTGACAGGGACAAACGAGCAGTACTTC.

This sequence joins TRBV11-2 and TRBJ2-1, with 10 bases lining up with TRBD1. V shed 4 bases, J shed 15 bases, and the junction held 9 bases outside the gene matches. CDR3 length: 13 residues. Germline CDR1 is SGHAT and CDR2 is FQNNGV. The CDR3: CASSSSGTGVGFF. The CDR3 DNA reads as TGTGCCAGCAGCTCCTCCGGGACAGGGGTTGGGTTCTTC.

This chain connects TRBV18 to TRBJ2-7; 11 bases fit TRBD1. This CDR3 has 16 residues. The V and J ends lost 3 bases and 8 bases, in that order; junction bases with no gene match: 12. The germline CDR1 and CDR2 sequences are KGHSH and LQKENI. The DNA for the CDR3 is TGTGCCAGCTCACCTACGGCCGGACAGGGGGCGCCGCAGCAGTACTTC. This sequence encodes CASSPTAGQGAPQQYF.

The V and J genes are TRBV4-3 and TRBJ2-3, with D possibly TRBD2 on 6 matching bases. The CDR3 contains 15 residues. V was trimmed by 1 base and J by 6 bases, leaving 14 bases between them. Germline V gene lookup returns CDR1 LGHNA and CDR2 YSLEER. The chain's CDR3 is CASSQGGGAADTQYF. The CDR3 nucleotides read TGCGCCAGCAGCCAAGGAGGAGGGGCGGCCGATACGCAGTATTTT.

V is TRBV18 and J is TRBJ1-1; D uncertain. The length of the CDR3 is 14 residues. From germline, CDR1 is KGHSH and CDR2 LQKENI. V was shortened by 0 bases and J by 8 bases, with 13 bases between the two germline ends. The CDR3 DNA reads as TGTGCCAGCTCACCACCAAAGTATACTGCAGAAGCTTTCTTT. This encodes CASSPPKYTAEAFF.

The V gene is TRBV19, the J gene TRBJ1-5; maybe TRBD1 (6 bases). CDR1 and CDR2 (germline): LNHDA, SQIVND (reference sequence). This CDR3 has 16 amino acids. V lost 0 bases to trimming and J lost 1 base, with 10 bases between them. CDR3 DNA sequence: TGTGCCAGTAGTATAGATGGGACAACGAGCAATCAGCCCCAGCATTTT. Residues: CASSIDGTTSNQPQHF.

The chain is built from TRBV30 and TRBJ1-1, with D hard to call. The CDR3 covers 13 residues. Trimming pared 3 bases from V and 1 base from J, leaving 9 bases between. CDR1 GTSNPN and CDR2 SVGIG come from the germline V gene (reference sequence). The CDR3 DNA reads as TGTGCCTGGAGGGAGTCCGGGAACACTGAAGCTTTCTTT. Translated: CAWRESGNTEAFF.

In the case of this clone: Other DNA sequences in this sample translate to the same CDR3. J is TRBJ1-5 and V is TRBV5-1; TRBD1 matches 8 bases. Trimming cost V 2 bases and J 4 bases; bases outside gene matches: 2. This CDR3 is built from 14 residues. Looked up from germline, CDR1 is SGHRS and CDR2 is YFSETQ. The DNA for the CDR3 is TGCGCCAGCAGCTTAACAGGGGGTAATCAGCCCCAGCATTTT. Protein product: CASSLTGGNQPQHF.

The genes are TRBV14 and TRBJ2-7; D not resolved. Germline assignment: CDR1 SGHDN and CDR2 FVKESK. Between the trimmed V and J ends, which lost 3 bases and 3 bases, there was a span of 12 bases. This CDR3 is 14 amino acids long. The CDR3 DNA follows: TGTGCCAGCAGCCACAACCTCTTCTTCTACGAGCAGTACTTC. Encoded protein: CASSHNLFFYEQYF.